A selection of T cell receptor beta chains follows, all from one sample in a study of T cells after yellow fever vaccination. MiXCR, applied by TCRdb to the 5' RACE reads, yields one record per CDR3 protein. The sample gives about 580,000 distinct CDR3 sequences, about 17% of which show up once; 17% is in the top ten. Specimen: PBMCs, collected around 5 days after the first yellow fever vaccination. The origin of the receptors is a man between 18 and 35 years old who received the YFV17D yellow fever vaccine. Each CDR3 is given with its conserved first and last residue. D genes are given only for firm matches. Clone size appears in some rows only: once, few, many, or a class for an expanded clone.

CDR3 length | D gene | J gene | clone size | V gene | CDR3 protein | CDR3 DNA
15 | - | TRBJ1-5 | few | TRBV6-1 | CASSEPGQGRQPQHF | TGTGCCAGCAGTGAACCTGGGCAGGGGCGTCAGCCCCAGCATTTT
16 | - | TRBJ2-1 | many | TRBV5-1 | CASSPGYPSSYNEQFF | TGCGCCAGCAGCCCGGGGTACCCGAGCTCCTACAATGAGCAGTTCTTC
15 | - | TRBJ1-2 | - | TRBV3-1 | CASSQVSPGVSGYTF | TGTGCCAGCAGCCAAGTTTCCCCTGGCGTATCCGGCTACACCTTC
15 | TRBD1 | TRBJ2-1 | few | TRBV20-1 | CSAKGGQGASNEQFF | TGCAGTGCTAAGGGGGGACAGGGGGCCTCCAATGAGCAGTTCTTC
18 | - | TRBJ1-5 | few | TRBV3-1 | CASSQESSLGRTNQPQHF | TGTGCCAGCAGCCAAGAATCAAGCTTGGGGAGGACCAATCAGCCCCAGCATTTT
13 | - | TRBJ2-7 | few | TRBV2 | CASGLQGIYEQYF | TGTGCCAGCGGATTACAGGGAATCTACGAGCAGTACTTC
13 | TRBD2 | TRBJ2-5 | - | TRBV29-1 | CSVRTSGGFRTYF | TGCAGCGTCCGCACTAGCGGGGGGTTCCGAACGTACTTC
14 | - | TRBJ1-1 | few | TRBV6-5 | CASSYGGMDTEAFF | TGTGCCAGCAGTTACGGGGGCATGGACACTGAAGCTTTCTTT
12 | - | TRBJ2-5 | - | TRBV10-3 | CAIARSQETQYF | TGTGCCATCGCGAGGAGTCAAGAGACCCAGTACTTC
15 | - | TRBJ1-1 | few | TRBV12-3/TRBV12-4 | CASSSRWRLNTEAFF | TGTGCCAGCAGTTCGCGTTGGCGGTTGAACACTGAAGCTTTCTTT
15 | - | TRBJ2-3 | - | TRBV12-3/TRBV12-4 | CASSLAPQGTDTQYF | TGTGCCAGCAGTTTAGCGCCTCAGGGCACAGATACGCAGTATTTT
15 | - | TRBJ2-1 | few | TRBV5-1 | CASSPGPRPDNEQFF | TGCGCCAGCAGCCCCGGGCCAAGGCCCGACAATGAGCAGTTCTTC
14 | - | TRBJ1-3 | - | TRBV3-1 | CASWGTDSGNTIYF | TGTGCCAGCTGGGGGACCGACTCTGGAAACACCATATATTTT
13 | - | TRBJ2-7 | - | TRBV6-6 | CASRVGTGLEQYF | TGTGCCAGCCGGGTCGGGACGGGCTTGGAGCAGTACTTC
15 | - | TRBJ2-2 | - | TRBV7-9 | CASSIRPSNTGELFF | TGTGCCAGCAGCATACGGCCATCGAACACCGGGGAGCTGTTTTTT
13 | - | TRBJ2-3 | few | TRBV7-2 | CASRVGLTDTQYF | TGTGCCAGCAGGGTGGGACTCACAGATACGCAGTATTTT
14 | - | TRBJ2-1 | - | TRBV6-4 | CASSRFREDNEQFF | TGTGCCAGCAGTAGGTTCAGGGAAGACAATGAGCAGTTCTTC
15 | - | TRBJ2-3 | - | TRBV6-1 | CASLLAGQTTDTQYF | TGTGCCAGCCTGCTTGCGGGACAGACCACAGATACGCAGTATTTT
13 | - | TRBJ1-5 | many | TRBV27 | CASSLGSDQPQHF | TGTGCCAGCAGTTTAGGCAGCGATCAGCCCCAGCATTTT
13 | TRBD2 | TRBJ2-1 | few | TRBV4-1 | CASSAAGSNEQFF | TGCGCCAGCAGCGCAGCGGGGAGCAATGAGCAGTTCTTC
15 | - | TRBJ1-1 | - | TRBV27 | CASSLSGGMNTEAFF | TGTGCCAGCAGTTTATCTGGGGGCATGAACACTGAAGCTTTCTTT
13 | - | TRBJ1-1 | once | TRBV6-1 | CASEDKFNTEAFF | TGTGCCAGCGAGGACAAATTCAACACTGAAGCTTTCTTT
14 | - | TRBJ2-1 | many | TRBV5-1 | CASSFASGLNEQFF | TGCGCCAGCAGCTTTGCGTCAGGGCTCAATGAGCAGTTCTTC
14 | - | TRBJ1-4 | few | TRBV29-1 | CSVDVGGLREKLFF | TGCAGCGTTGATGTGGGGGGGCTTAGGGAAAAACTGTTTTTT
16 | - | TRBJ2-6 | - | TRBV7-3 | CASSLTGGTGANVLTF | TGTGCCAGCAGCTTAACAGGAGGGACTGGGGCCAACGTCCTGACTTTC
15 | TRBD1 | TRBJ1-2 | - | TRBV7-2 | CASSPGTGVWYGYTF | TGTGCCAGCAGCCCTGGGACAGGGGTTTGGTATGGCTACACCTTC
14 | - | TRBJ1-1 | - | TRBV7-2 | CASSWRELYTEAFF | TGTGCCAGCAGCTGGAGGGAATTGTACACTGAAGCTTTCTTT
20 | - | TRBJ1-5 | many | TRBV24-1 | CATTNGPRGGGQTGYQPQHF | TGTGCCACCACCAATGGTCCTCGAGGGGGAGGTCAAACGGGATATCAGCCCCAGCATTTT
13 | - | TRBJ1-1 | - | TRBV29-1 | CSVEPTVTTEAFF | TGCAGCGTTGAGCCTACGGTCACGACTGAAGCTTTCTTT
14 | - | TRBJ1-1 | - | TRBV7-6 | CASSPNKVNTEAFF | TGTGCCAGCAGCCCCAATAAAGTGAACACTGAAGCTTTCTTT
17 | TRBD2 | TRBJ2-1 | - | TRBV7-2 | CASSPTSERGGKGEQFF | TGTGCCAGCAGCCCGACCAGCGAGCGGGGGGGCAAGGGTGAGCAGTTCTTC
14 | - | TRBJ1-3 | - | TRBV2 | CASSQTGVGNTIYF | TGTGCCAGCAGTCAAACCGGGGTTGGAAACACCATATATTTT
16 | TRBD2 | TRBJ2-5 | few | TRBV9 | CASSVSASGGPGTQYF | TGTGCCAGCAGCGTTTCCGCTAGCGGGGGCCCCGGGACCCAGTACTTC
18 | - | TRBJ2-2 | few | TRBV11-2 | CASRIIPREFYGTGELFF | TGTGCCAGCAGGATAATCCCCCGGGAGTTTTACGGCACTGGGGAGCTGTTTTTT
11 | TRBD1 | TRBJ2-7 | few | TRBV12-3/TRBV12-4 | CASGTAYEQYF | TGTGCCAGCGGGACAGCCTACGAGCAGTACTTC
14 | - | TRBJ2-1 | - | TRBV5-1 | CASSVQGPDNEQFF | TGCGCCAGCAGCGTGCAGGGACCCGACAATGAGCAGTTCTTC
14 | - | TRBJ2-3 | - | TRBV2 | CATGGGGFTDTQYF | TGTGCCACCGGGGGAGGGGGTTTCACAGATACGCAGTATTTT
16 | TRBD1 | TRBJ2-3 | - | TRBV9 | CASSPRDRAPADTQYF | TGTGCCAGCAGCCCTCGGGACAGGGCCCCGGCAGATACGCAGTATTTT
16 | TRBD2 | TRBJ2-5 | few | TRBV27 | CASSSGLAGGLETQYF | TGTGCCAGCAGTTCCGGACTAGCGGGGGGCTTGGAGACCCAGTACTTC
15 | - | TRBJ1-5 | many | TRBV6-2/TRBV6-3 | CASTYNSDSNQPQHF | TGTGCCAGCACCTACAACAGCGATAGCAATCAGCCCCAGCATTTT
14 | TRBD2 | TRBJ2-5 | - | TRBV29-1 | CSVGTSGGSETQYF | TGCAGCGTTGGGACTAGCGGGGGTTCGGAGACCCAGTACTTC
16 | - | TRBJ1-5 | few | TRBV12-3/TRBV12-4 | CASRAGLDNSNQPQHF | TGTGCCAGCAGGGCGGGCCTTGACAATAGCAATCAGCCCCAGCATTTT
16 | - | TRBJ2-5 | - | TRBV5-6 | CASSFMAYRSQETQYF | TGTGCCAGCAGCTTCATGGCGTACCGTAGTCAAGAGACCCAGTACTTC
13 | - | TRBJ2-7 | many | TRBV28 | CATLDPSAGEQYF | TGTGCCACCCTGGATCCCTCTGCTGGGGAGCAGTACTTC
14 | - | TRBJ1-5 | - | TRBV19 | CASTPRQGWQPQHF | TGTGCCAGTACCCCGCGTCAGGGATGGCAGCCCCAGCATTTT
15 | - | TRBJ1-3 | - | TRBV4-3 | CASSQHRAYGNTIYF | TGCGCCAGCAGCCAACACAGGGCCTACGGAAACACCATATATTTT
13 | - | TRBJ2-3 | - | TRBV7-6 | CATSAYSTDTQYF | TGTGCCACCTCAGCTTATAGCACAGATACGCAGTATTTT